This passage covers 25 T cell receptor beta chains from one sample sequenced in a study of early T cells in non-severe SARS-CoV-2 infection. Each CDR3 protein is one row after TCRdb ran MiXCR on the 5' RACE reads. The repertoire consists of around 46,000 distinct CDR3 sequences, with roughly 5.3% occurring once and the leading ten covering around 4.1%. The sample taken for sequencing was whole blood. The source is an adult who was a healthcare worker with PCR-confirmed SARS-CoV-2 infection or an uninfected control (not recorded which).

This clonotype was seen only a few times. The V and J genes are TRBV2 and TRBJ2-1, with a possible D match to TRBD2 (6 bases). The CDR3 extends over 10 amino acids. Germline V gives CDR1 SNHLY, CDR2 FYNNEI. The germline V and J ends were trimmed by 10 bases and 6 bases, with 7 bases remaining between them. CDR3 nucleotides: TGTGCCATGGGAGGCAATGAGCAGTTCTTC. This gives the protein CAMGGNEQFF.

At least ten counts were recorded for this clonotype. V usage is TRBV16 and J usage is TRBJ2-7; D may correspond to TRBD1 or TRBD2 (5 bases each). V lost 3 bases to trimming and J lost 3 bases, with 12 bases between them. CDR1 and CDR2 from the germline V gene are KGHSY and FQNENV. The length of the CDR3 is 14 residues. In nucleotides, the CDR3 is TGTGCCAGCAGCCACTCCCCTGGGGGCTACGAGCAGTACTTC. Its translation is CASSHSPGGYEQYF.

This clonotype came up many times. CDR3 amino acids: CASSLDVSSSYEQYF. The CDR3 DNA sequence: TGCGCCAGCAGCTTGGACGTCTCGAGCTCCTACGAGCAGTACTTC. This chain joins TRBV5-1 and TRBJ2-7; no firm D call. Deletions cut 0 bases from V and 0 bases from J, with 10 bases between. The CDR3 runs 15 residues. Germline CDR1 SGHRS, CDR2 YFSETQ.

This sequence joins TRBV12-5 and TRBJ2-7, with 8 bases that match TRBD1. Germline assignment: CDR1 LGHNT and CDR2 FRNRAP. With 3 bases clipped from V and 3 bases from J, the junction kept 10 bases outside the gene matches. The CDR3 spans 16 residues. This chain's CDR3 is CASGFYTGQVIYEQYF. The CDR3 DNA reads TGTGCTAGTGGTTTCTACACGGGACAGGTAATCTACGAGCAGTACTTC.

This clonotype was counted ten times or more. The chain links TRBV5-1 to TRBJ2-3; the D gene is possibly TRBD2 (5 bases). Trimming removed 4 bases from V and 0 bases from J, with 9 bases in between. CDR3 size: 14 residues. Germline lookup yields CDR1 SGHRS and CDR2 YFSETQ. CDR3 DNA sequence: TGCGCCAGCAGCCGGGATCACAGCACAGATACGCAGTATTTT. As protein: CASSRDHSTDTQYF.

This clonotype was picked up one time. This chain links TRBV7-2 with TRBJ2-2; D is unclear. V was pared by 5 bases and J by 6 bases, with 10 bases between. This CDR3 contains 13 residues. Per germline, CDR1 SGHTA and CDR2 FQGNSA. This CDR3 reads CASSLDGPGELFF. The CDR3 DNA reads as TGTGCCAGCAGCCTAGACGGCCCCGGGGAGCTGTTTTTT.

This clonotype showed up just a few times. CDR3 DNA sequence: TGTGCCAGCAGTTATACCAAAGCGGGAGGGGCCTACGAGCAGTACTTC. Its translation is CASSYTKAGGAYEQYF. This chain joins TRBV6-6 and TRBJ2-7; 10 nucleotides line up with TRBD2. Germline assignment: CDR1 MNHNY and CDR2 SVGAGI (reference sequence). The CDR3 covers 16 residues. V lost 3 bases and J lost 2; bases outside the gene matches: 7.

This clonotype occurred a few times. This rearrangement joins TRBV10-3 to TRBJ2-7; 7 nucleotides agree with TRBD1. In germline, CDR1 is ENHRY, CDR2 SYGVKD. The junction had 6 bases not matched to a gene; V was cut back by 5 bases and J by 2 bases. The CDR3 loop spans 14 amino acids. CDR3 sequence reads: CAISLRQGAYEQYF. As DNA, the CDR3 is TGTGCCATCAGTCTTCGACAGGGCGCCTACGAGCAGTACTTC.

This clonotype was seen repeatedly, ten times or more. The CDR3 protein is CASSPGRTMETQYF. The DNA for the CDR3 is TGTGCCAGCAGTCCTGGCCGGACTATGGAGACCCAGTACTTC. The chain is built from TRBV7-7 and TRBJ2-5; tentatively, D is TRBD2 (6 bases). CDR3 length: 14 amino acids. CDR1 and CDR2 (germline): SSHAT, FNYEAQ (reference sequence). The V and J ends lost 6 bases and 5 bases respectively, with 16 bases between them.

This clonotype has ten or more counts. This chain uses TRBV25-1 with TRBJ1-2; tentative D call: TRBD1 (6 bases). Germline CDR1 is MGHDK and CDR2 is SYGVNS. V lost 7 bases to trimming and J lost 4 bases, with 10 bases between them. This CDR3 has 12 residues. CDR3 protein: CASMGASYGYTF. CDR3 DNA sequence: TGTGCCAGCATGGGGGCGAGCTATGGCTACACCTTC.

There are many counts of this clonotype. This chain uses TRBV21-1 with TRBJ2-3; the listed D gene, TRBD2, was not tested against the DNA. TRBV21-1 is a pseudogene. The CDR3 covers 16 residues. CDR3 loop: CASSGLAGESTDTQYF. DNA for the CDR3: TGTGCCAGCAGCGGACTAGCGGGGGAAAGCACAGATACGCAGTATTTT.

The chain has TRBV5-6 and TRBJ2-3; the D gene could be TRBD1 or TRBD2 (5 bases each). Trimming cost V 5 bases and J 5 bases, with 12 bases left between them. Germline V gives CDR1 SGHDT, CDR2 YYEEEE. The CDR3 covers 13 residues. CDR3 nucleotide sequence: TGTGCCAGCAGGGCCACTAGGGGAGATACGCAGTATTTT. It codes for CASRATRGDTQYF.

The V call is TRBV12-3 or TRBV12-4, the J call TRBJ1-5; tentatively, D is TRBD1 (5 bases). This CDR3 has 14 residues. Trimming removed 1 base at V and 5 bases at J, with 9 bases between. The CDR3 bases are TGTGCCAGCAGTTTAGGACAGAGTCATCAGCCCCAGCATTTT. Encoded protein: CASSLGQSHQPQHF.

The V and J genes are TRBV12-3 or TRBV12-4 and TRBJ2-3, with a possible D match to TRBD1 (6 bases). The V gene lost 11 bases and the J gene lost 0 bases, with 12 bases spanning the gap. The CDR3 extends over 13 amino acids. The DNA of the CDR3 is TGTGCCGCAGGGGCAGCAAGCACAGATACGCAGTATTTT. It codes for CAAGAASTDTQYF.

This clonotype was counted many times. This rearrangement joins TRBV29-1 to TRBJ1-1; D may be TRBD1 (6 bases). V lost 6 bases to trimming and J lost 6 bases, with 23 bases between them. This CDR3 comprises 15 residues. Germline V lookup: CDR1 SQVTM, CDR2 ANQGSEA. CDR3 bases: TGCAGCGTCCTGGCAGTCAGGGGATATCCCTCTGAAGCTTTCTTT. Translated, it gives CSVLAVRGYPSEAFF.

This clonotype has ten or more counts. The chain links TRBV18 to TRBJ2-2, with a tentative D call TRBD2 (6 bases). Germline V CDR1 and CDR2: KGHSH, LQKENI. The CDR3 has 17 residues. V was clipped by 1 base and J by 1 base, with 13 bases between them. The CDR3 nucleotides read TGTGCCAGCTCACCACTTCTGCCAGCGGGGAACACCGGGGAGCTGTTTTTT. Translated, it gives CASSPLLPAGNTGELFF.

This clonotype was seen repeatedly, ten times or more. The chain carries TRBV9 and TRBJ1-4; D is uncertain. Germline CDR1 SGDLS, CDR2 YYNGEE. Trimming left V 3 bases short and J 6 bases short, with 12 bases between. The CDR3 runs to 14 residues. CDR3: CASSGPGVDEKLFF. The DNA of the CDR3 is TGTGCCAGCAGCGGACCGGGAGTTGATGAAAAACTGTTTTTT.

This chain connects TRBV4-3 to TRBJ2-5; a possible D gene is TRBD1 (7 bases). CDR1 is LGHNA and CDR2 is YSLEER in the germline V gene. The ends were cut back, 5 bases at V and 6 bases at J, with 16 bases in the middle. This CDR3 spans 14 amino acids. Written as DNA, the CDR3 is TGCGCCAGCAGCGAAGGGGCAGGGGGGAAGACCCAGTACTTC. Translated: CASSEGAGGKTQYF.

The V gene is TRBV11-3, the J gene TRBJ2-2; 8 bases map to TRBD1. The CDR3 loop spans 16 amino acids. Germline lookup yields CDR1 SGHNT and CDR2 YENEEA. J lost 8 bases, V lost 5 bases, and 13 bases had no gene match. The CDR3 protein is CASSRDRGESFGELFF. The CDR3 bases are TGTGCCAGCAGCCGAGACAGGGGCGAGAGTTTTGGGGAGCTGTTTTTT.

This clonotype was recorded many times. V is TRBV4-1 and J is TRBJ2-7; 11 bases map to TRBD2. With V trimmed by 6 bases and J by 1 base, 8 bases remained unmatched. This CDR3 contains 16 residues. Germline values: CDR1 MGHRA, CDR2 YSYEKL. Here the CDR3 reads CASSSGRLAGSYEQYF. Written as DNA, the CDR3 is TGCGCCAGCAGTTCCGGGCGACTAGCGGGGTCCTACGAGCAGTACTTC.

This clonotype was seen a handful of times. CDR3 residues: CASSPRTALAKNIQYF. The CDR3 DNA is TGCGCCAGCAGCCCCAGGACAGCATTAGCCAAAAACATTCAGTACTTC. This sequence joins TRBV4-1 and TRBJ2-4, with D tentatively TRBD1 (6 bases). Germline loops: CDR1 MGHRA, CDR2 YSYEKL. Trimming stripped 4 bases from V and 0 bases from J, with 13 bases between. The CDR3 extends over 16 amino acids.

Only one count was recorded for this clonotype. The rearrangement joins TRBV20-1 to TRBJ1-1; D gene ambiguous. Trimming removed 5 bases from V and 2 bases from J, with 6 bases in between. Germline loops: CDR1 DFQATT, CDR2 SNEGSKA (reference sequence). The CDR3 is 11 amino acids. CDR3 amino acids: CSAQTNTEAFF. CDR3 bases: TGCAGTGCTCAGACTAACACTGAAGCTTTCTTT.

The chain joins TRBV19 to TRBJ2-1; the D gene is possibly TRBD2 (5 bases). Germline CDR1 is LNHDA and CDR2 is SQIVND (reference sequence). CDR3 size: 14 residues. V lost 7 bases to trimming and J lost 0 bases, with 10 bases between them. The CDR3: CASKYGVSYNEQFF. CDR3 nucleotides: TGTGCCAGTAAATACGGGGTCTCCTACAATGAGCAGTTCTTC. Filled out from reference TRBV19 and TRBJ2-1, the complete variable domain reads DGGITQSPKYLFRKEGQNVTLSCEQNLNHDAMYWYRQDPGQGLRLIYYSQIVNDFQKGDIAEGYSVSREKKESFPLTVTSAQKNPTAFYLCASKYGVSYNEQFFGPGTRLTVL.

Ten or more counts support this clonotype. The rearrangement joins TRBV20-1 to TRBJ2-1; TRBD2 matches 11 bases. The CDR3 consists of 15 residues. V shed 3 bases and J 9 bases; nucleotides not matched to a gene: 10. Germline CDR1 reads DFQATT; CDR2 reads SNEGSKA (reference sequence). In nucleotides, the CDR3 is TGCAGTGCTAGGGGTCTACTAGCGGGAGTCCGTGAGCAGTTCTTC. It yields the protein CSARGLLAGVREQFF.

The CDR3 protein is CATSDLGNDYNEQFF. CDR3 DNA sequence: TGTGCCACCAGTGATTTGGGGAACGATTACAATGAGCAGTTCTTC. The chain couples TRBV24-1 to TRBJ2-1; D is ambiguous. Germline V CDR1 and CDR2: KGHDR, SFDVKD. The CDR3 is made up of 15 amino acids. Trimming stripped 0 bases from V and 4 bases from J, with 9 bases between.